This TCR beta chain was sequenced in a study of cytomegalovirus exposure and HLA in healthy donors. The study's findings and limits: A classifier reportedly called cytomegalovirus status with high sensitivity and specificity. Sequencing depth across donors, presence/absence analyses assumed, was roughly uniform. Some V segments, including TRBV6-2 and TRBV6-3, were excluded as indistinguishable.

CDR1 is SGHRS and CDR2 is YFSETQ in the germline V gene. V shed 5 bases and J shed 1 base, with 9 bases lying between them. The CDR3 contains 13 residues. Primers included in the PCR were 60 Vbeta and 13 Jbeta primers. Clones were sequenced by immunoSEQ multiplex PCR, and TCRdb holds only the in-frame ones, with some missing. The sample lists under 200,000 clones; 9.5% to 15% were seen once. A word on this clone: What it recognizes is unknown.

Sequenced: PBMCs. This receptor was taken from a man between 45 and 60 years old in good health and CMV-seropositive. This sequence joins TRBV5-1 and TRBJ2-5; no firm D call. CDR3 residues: CASSYPTQETQYF. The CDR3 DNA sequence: TGCGCCAGCAGTTATCCTACCCAAGAGACCCAGTACTTC.